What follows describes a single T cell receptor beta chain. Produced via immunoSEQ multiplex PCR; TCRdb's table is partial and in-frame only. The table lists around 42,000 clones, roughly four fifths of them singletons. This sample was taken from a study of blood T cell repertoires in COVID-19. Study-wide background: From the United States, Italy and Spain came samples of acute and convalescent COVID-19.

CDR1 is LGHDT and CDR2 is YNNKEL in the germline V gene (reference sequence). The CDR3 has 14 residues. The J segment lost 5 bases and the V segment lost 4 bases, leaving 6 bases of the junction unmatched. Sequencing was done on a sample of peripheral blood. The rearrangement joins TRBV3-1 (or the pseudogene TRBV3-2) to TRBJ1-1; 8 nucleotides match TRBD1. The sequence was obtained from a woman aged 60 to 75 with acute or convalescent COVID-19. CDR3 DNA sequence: TGTGCCAGCAGCCGGACAGGGCAGGGGACTGAAGCTTTCTTT. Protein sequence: CASSRTGQGTEAFF.